Listed below are T cell receptor beta chains from one sample, sequenced in a study of tumor and adjacent non-tumor tissue in lung cancer. A single record per CDR3 protein comes from TCRdb applying MiXCR to the multiplex PCR reads. The sample holds about 200,000 distinct CDR3 sequences, approximately 74% seen once. The sequenced material came from lung tumor tissue. The source is a man in his 60s with non-small cell lung cancer. Both conserved end residues are part of each CDR3. A D gene is named only where the DNA matches it firmly. Some rows mark clone size as missing; the rest say once, few, many or name a class of expanded clone.

j_call v_call clone_size d_call cdr3_nt cdr3_aa
TRBJ2-1 TRBV20-1 . TRBD2 TGCAGTGCTACCCCCAGACTAGCGGAAGTGGGGAATGAGCAGTTCTTC CSATPRLAEVGNEQFF
TRBJ1-1 TRBV5-6 . . TGTGCCAGCAGCTTTCAGGGGCGGAACATTGAAGCTTTCTTT CASSFQGRNIEAFF
TRBJ1-5 TRBV11-2 . TRBD1 TGTGCTAGCAGCTGGGGGACAGGGGGAGATCGGCCCCAGCATTTT CASSWGTGGDRPQHF
TRBJ2-5 TRBV12-3/TRBV12-4 . . TGTGCCAGCAGTTTGGGGAGCAGCTCTGAGACCCAGTACTTC CASSLGSSSETQYF
TRBJ1-2 TRBV30 few TRBD1 TGTGCCTGGAAGGGGGCAAGGTATGGCTACACCTTC CAWKGARYGYTF
TRBJ2-3 TRBV6-1 . TRBD2 TGTGCCAGCAGTGAAACCGGGGGGGCAGATACGCAGTATTTT CASSETGGADTQYF
TRBJ2-7 TRBV13 . . TGTGCCAGCAGCATCCGGGACTACGAGCAGTACTTC CASSIRDYEQYF
TRBJ2-5 TRBV4-1 . . TGCGCCAGCAGCCAAGTGGGCAGGGCTGTACAAGAGACCCAGTACTTC CASSQVGRAVQETQYF
TRBJ1-4 TRBV29-1 . TRBD1 TGCAGCGTCCGGGACAGACTTAATAAAAAACTGATTTTT CSVRDRLNKKLIF
TRBJ1-1 TRBV29-1 many . TGCAGCGTGCGGATACAGGGGAACACTGAAGCTTTCTTT CSVRIQGNTEAFF
TRBJ1-1 TRBV6-1 . TRBD1 TGTGCCAACAGCGAAGGACAGGTTAGGGCTTTCTTT CANSEGQVRAFF
TRBJ1-1 TRBV6-5 . . TGTCCCAGCAGTTACTCGAGTCGGATTATGAACACTGAAGCTTTCTTT CPSSYSSRIMNTEAFF
TRBJ2-7 TRBV6-2/TRBV6-3 . . TGTGCCAGCAGTTACTCGAGTACAGGGATGATCGACGAGCAGTACTTC CASSYSSTGMIDEQYF
TRBJ2-7 TRBV20-1 few . TGCAGTGCTACCGGGGGAGGCTCCTACGAGCAGTACTTC CSATGGGSYEQYF
TRBJ2-3 TRBV4-3 . TRBD2 TGCGCCAGCAGCCAAGACCTAGCGGGAGGGCAAATAGATAAGCAGTATTTT CASSQDLAGGQIDKQYF
TRBJ1-1 TRBV6-2/TRBV6-3 . . TGTCCCAGCAGCCGCACAGAGAACACTGAAGCTTTCTTT CPSSRTENTEAFF
TRBJ1-4 TRBV20-1 . . TGCAGTGCTAGAGATGCAGTTAGCTACGGGGCTAATGAAAAACTGTTTTTT CSARDAVSYGANEKLFF
TRBJ2-5 TRBV20-1 . . TGCAGTGCTGTCCAAGAGACCCAGTACTTC CSAVQETQYF
TRBJ2-6 TRBV10-3 . TRBD2 TGTGCCATCAGTGAGTCGGGGACTATCCAGTCCAACGTCCTGACTTTC CAISESGTIQSNVLTF
TRBJ1-2 TRBV6-2/TRBV6-3 few . TGTGCCAGCAGTTCCGTTGAGCGATACTATGGCTACACCTTC CASSSVERYYGYTF
TRBJ2-1 TRBV20-1 . . TGCAGTGCACATTTAGCCGGGAATTTCTACAATGAGCAGTTCTTC CSAHLAGNFYNEQFF
TRBJ2-1 TRBV6-1 few . TGTGCCAGCACTCTGGACAAGGGGAGAGATGAGCAGTTCTTC CASTLDKGRDEQFF
TRBJ1-1 TRBV12-3/TRBV12-4 . . TGTGCCAGCAGTTTAGGGGGGCGGGAAGCTCTCTTT CASSLGGREALF
TRBJ2-6 TRBV20-1 . . TGCAGTGCCCGGCATTTCTCTGGGGCCAACGTTCTGACTTTC CSARHFSGANVLTF
TRBJ1-1 TRBV5-4 . TRBD1 TGTGCCAGCAGCCCCCTGAACAGGGGGAGAGCTGAAGCTTTCTTT CASSPLNRGRAEAFF
TRBJ1-5 TRBV20-1 . . TGCAGTGCTCAAGCGGAGATGGCAAATCAGCCCCAGCATTTT CSAQAEMANQPQHF
TRBJ1-5 TRBV28 . . TGTGCCAACACTCCGGGACATTTCTATTCCGATAGCAATCAGCCCCAGCATTTT CANTPGHFYSDSNQPQHF
TRBJ2-2 TRBV29-1 . TRBD1 TGCAGAGTTGGCAGGGGGAACTCCGGGGAACTGTTTTTT CRVGRGNSGELFF
TRBJ2-2 TRBV29-1 . . . CSVGMGNTGELFF
TRBJ2-5 TRBV11-1 . . TGTGTCAACAGCTTATATAGCGAGGGGGGTTCCCAGTACTTC CVNSLYSEGGSQYF
TRBJ2-7 TRBV6-1 . TRBD1 TGTGCCAGCAGGAAACCCGGGACAGGGATTATTGAGCAGTACTTC CASRKPGTGIIEQYF
TRBJ2-1 TRBV20-1 once TRBD2 TGCAGTGCCAACCCTCGGACTAGCGGGCGGGGCAGTGAGCAGTTCTTC CSANPRTSGRGSEQFF
TRBJ1-6 TRBV5-6 . . TGTGTCAGGAGCGAATGGTCAGCCAAAAATTCACCCCTCCACTTT CVRSEWSAKNSPLHF
TRBJ2-1 TRBV12-3/TRBV12-4 . . TGTGCCAGCAAGAGGCAGAACAATGAGCAGTTCTTC CASKRQNNEQFF
TRBJ2-3 TRBV5-4 . . TGTGCCAACAGCTTGGGCTTACAGGGCACCACAGATACGCAGTATTTT CANSLGLQGTTDTQYF
TRBJ1-1 TRBV11-2 . . TGTGCCACGGGTAGTACACTGAACACTGAGCCTTTCTTT CATGSTLNTEPFF
TRBJ1-5 TRBV4-1 . TRBD1 TGTGCCAACAAGTACCGAAAAAGGGACAGGGGGCGCAGTCAGCCCCAGCATTTT CANKYRKRDRGRSQPQHF
TRBJ2-5 TRBV29-1 many TRBD1 TGCAGCGTTGTTTATTGGACAGGGGTGAGAGAGACCCAGTACTTC CSVVYWTGVRETQYF
TRBJ2-7 TRBV12-3/TRBV12-4 few . TGTGCCAGCAGTCCAACAGGGAGACCCTACGAGCAGTACTTC CASSPTGRPYEQYF
TRBJ2-7 TRBV20-1 . TRBD2 TGCAGTGCCTCCAAGCGGACTAGCGGGAGTCTGGTGGCCTACGACCAGTACTTC CSASKRTSGSLVAYDQYF
TRBJ2-2 TRBV6-2/TRBV6-3 few TRBD2 TGTGCCAGCAGTTATCCTGGCGGGAGAGCTTTCACCGGGGAGCTGTTTTTT CASSYPGGRAFTGELFF
TRBJ2-5 TRBV5-4 . TRBD2 TGTGCCAGCGGCTCCGCGCTACTAGCGGGGTCCGGGGGGCCCCAGTACTTC CASGSALLAGSGGPQYF
TRBJ2-3 TRBV12-3/TRBV12-4 . . TGTGCCAGCAGTAAGAGAGACGGAGATACGCAGTATTTT CASSKRDGDTQYF
TRBJ2-5 TRBV11-3 . . TGTGCCAGCAGCTCTGGGCTGGGCAGGTTCGAGACCCAGTACTTC CASSSGLGRFETQYF
TRBJ1-2 TRBV20-1 . . TGCAGTGCTAGAGATCGGGGGAGAGGCTACACCTTC CSARDRGRGYTF
TRBJ2-2 TRBV11-2 . . TGTGCCAGCAGCTTAGAGAAGGCCGGGGAGCTGTGTTTT CASSLEKAGELCF
TRBJ1-6 TRBV5-4 . . TGTGCCAGCAGCTTAGAACCATACAGGGAGAATTCACCCCTCCGCTTT CASSLEPYRENSPLRF